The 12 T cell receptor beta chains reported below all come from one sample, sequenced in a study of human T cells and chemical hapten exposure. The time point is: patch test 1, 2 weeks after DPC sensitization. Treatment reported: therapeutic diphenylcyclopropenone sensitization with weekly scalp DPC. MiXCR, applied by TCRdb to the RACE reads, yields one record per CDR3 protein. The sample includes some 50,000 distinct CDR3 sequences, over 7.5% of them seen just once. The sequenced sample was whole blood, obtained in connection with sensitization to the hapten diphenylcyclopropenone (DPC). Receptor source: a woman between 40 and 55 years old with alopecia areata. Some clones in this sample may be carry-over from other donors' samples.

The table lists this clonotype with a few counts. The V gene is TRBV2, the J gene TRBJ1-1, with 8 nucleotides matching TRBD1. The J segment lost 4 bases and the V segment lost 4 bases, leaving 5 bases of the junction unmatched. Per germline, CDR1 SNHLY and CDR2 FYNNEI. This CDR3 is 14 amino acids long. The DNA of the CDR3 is TGTGCCAGCAGTGCGCCTGACAGGGGCACTGAAGCTTTCTTT. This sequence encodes CASSAPDRGTEAFF.

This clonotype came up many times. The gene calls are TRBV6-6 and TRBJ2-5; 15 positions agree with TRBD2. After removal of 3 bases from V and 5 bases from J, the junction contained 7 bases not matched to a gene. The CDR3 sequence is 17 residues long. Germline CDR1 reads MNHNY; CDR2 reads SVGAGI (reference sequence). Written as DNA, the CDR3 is TGTGCCAGCAGTTATGGACTAGCGGGGGGGATGGGTGAGACCCAGTACTTC. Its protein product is CASSYGLAGGMGETQYF.

The CDR3: CASSQNRGSTGELFF. In DNA, the CDR3 is TGTGCCAGCAGCCAAAACAGGGGGTCAACCGGGGAGCTGTTTTTT. The chain recombines TRBV12-3 or TRBV12-4 with TRBJ2-2; 8 nucleotides align to TRBD1. Germline trimming cut 6 bases from V and 5 bases from J; bases unmatched to any gene: 8. The length of the CDR3 is 15 residues.

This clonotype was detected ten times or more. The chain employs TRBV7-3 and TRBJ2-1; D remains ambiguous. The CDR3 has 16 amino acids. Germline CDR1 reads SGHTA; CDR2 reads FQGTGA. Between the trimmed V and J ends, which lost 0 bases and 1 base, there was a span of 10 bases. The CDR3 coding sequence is TGTGCCAGCAGCTTAACTGACGCATATTCCTACAATGAGCAGTTCTTC. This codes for CASSLTDAYSYNEQFF. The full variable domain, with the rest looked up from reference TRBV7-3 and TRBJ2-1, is GAGVSQTPSNKVTEKGKYVELRCDPISGHTALYWYRQSLGQGPEFLIYFQGTGAADDSGLPNDRFFAVRPEGSVSTLKIQRTERGDSAVYLCASSLTDAYSYNEQFFGPGTRLTVL.

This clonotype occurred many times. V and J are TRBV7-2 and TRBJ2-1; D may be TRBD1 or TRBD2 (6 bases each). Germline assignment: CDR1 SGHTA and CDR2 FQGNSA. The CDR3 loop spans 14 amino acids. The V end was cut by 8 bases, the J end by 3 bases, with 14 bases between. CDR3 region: CASGPGGYYNEQFF. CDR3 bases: TGTGCCAGCGGTCCCGGGGGCTACTACAATGAGCAGTTCTTC.

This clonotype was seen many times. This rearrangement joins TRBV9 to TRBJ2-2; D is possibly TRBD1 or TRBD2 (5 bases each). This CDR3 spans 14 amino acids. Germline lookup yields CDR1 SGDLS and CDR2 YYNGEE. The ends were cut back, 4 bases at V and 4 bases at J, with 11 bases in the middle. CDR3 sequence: CASSRGRGTGELFF. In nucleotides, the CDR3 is TGTGCCAGCAGCCGGGGAAGGGGCACCGGGGAGCTGTTTTTT.

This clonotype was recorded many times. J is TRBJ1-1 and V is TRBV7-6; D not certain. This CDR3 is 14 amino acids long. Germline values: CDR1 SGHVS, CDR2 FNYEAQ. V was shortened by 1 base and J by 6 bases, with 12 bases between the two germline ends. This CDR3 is CASSLGYGDPEAFF. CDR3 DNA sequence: TGTGCCAGCAGCTTAGGCTACGGTGACCCTGAAGCTTTCTTT.

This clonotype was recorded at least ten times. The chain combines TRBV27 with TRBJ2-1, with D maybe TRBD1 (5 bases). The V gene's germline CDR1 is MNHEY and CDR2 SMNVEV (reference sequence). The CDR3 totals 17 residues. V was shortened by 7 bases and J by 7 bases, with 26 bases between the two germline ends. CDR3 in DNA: TGTGCCAGCACCCCCAAAATTCGGTGGCAGGGTAAAAATGAGCAGTTCTTC. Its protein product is CASTPKIRWQGKNEQFF.

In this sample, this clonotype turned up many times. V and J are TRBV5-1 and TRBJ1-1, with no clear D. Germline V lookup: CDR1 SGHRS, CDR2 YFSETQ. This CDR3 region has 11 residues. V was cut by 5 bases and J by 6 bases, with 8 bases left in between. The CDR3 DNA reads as TGCGCCAGCAGACTGGGCCCTGAAGCTTTCTTT. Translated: CASRLGPEAFF.

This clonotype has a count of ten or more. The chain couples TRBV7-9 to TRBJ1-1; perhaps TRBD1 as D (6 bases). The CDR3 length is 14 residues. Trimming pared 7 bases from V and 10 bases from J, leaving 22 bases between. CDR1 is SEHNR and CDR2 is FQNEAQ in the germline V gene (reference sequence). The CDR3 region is CASIATGGGNSAFF. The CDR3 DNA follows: TGTGCCAGCATCGCGACAGGTGGAGGAAACTCAGCTTTCTTT.

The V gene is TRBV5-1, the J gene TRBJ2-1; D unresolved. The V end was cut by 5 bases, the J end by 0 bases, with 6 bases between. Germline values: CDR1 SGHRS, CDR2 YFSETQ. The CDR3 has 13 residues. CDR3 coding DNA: TGCGCCAGCAGACCGAGCTCCTACAATGAGCAGTTCTTC. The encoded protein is CASRPSSYNEQFF.

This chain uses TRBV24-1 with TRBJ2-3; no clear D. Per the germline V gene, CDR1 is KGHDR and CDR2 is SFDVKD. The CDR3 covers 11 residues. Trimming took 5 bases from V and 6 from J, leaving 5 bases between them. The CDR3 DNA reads TGTGCCACCAGTGTGGGTGATACGCAGTATTTT. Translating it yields CATSVGDTQYF.